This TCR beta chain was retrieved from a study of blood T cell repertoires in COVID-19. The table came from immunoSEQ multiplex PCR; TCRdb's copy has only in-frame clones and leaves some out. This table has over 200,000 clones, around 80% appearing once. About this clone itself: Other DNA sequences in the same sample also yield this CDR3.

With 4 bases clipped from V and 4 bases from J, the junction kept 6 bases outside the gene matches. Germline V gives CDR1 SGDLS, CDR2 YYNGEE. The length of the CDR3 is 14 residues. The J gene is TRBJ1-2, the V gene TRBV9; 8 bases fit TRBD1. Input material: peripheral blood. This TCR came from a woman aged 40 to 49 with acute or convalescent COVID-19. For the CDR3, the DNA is TGTGCCAGCAGCCCTGGACAGGGAGGCTATGGCTACACCTTC. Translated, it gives CASSPGQGGYGYTF.